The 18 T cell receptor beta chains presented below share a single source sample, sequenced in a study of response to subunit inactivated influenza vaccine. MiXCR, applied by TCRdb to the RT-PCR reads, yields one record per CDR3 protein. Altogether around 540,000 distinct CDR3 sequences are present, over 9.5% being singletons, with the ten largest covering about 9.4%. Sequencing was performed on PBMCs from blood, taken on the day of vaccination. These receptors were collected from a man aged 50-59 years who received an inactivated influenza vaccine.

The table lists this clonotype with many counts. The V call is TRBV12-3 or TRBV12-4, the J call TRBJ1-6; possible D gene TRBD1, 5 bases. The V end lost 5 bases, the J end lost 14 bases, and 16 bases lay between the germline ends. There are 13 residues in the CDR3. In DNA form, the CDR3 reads TGTGCCAGCAGTCAAGGGACGGGTCAAACCCTCCACTTT. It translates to CASSQGTGQTLHF.

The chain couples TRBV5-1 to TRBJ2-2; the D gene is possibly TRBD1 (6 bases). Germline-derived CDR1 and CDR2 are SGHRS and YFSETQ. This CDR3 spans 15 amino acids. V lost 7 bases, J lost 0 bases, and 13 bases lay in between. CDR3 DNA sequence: TGCGCCAGCCAGCTTGGACAGTCGAACACCGGGGAGCTGTTTTTT. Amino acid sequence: CASQLGQSNTGELFF.

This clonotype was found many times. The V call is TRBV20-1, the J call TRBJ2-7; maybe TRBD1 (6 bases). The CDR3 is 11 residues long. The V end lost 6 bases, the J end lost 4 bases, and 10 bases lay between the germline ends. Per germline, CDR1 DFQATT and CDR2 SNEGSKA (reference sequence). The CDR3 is CSARTAYEQYF. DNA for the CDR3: TGCAGTGCCCGGACAGCTTACGAGCAGTACTTC.

The DNA for the CDR3 is TGCAGCGTTGAAGGCCTCATTAGCGGGAGTTTATACGAGCAGTACTTC. It codes for CSVEGLISGSLYEQYF. The J gene is TRBJ2-7, the V gene TRBV29-1, with TRBD2 identical over 9 bases. Germline-derived CDR1 and CDR2 are SQVTM and ANQGSEA. V shed 1 base and J 4 bases; nucleotides not matched to a gene: 11. The CDR3 extends over 16 amino acids.

The CDR3 here is CASSPIRGGKLKGTQYF. In DNA, the CDR3 is TGTGCCAGCAGCCCCATCAGGGGGGGAAAACTAAAAGGGACCCAGTACTTC. This sequence joins TRBV7-2 and TRBJ2-5; TRBD1 or TRBD2 may be the D gene (7 bases each). In germline, CDR1 is SGHTA, CDR2 FQGNSA. The germline V and J ends were trimmed by 5 bases and 7 bases, with 26 bases remaining between them. CDR3 length: 17 residues.

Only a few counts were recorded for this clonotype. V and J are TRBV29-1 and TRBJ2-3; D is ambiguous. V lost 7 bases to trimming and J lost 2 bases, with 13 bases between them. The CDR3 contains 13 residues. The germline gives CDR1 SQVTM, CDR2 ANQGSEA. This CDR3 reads CSGRQVLTDTQYF. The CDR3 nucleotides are TGCAGCGGGCGCCAAGTTCTCACAGATACGCAGTATTTT.

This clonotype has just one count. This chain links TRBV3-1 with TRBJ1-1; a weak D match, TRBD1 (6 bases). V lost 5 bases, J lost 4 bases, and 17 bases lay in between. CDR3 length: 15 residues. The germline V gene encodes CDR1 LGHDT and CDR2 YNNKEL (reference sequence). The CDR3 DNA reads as TGTGCCAGCAGCAAAGGACAGTTACCGATCACTGAAGCTTTCTTT. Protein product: CASSKGQLPITEAFF.

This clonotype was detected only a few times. As DNA, the CDR3 is TGTGCCAGCAGCTCAAGAGGGACGGTACAAGAGACCCAGTACTTC. Its protein product is CASSSRGTVQETQYF. V usage is TRBV5-6 and J usage is TRBJ2-5; D may correspond to TRBD1 or TRBD2 (5 bases each). The germline V gene encodes CDR1 SGHDT and CDR2 YYEEEE. V was trimmed by 3 bases and J by 2 bases, leaving 14 bases between them. The CDR3 length is 15 residues.

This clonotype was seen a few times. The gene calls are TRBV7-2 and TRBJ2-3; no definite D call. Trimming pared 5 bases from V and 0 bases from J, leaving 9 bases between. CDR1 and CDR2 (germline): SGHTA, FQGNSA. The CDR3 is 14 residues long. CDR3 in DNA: TGTGCCAGCAGCGCGCTTACTAGCACAGATACGCAGTATTTT. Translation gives CASSALTSTDTQYF.

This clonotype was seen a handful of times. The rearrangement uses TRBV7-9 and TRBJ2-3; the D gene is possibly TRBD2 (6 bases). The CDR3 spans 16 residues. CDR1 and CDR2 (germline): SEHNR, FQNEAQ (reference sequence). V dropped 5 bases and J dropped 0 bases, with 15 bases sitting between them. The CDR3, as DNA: TGTGCCAGCAGCCCGGGGACTGCCGCTAGCACAGATACGCAGTATTTT. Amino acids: CASSPGTAASTDTQYF.

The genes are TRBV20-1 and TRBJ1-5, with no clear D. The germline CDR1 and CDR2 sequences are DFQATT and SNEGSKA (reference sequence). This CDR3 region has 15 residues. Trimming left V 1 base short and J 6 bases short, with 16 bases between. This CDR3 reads CSARAWTLEAQPQHF. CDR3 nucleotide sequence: TGCAGTGCTAGAGCTTGGACCCTGGAGGCTCAGCCCCAGCATTTT.

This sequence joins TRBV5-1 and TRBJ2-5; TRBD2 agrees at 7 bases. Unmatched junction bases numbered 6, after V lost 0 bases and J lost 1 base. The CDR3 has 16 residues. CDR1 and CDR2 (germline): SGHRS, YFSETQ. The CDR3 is CASSLGVLATQETQYF. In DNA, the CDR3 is TGCGCCAGCAGCTTGGGGGTACTAGCGACCCAAGAGACCCAGTACTTC.

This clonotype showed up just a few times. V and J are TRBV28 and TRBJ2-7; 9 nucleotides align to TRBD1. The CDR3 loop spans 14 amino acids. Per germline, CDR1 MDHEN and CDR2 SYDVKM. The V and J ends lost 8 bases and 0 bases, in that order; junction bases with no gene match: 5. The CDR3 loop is CASGGTGSSYEQYF. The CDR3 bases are TGTGCCAGCGGTGGGACAGGGAGCTCCTACGAGCAGTACTTC.

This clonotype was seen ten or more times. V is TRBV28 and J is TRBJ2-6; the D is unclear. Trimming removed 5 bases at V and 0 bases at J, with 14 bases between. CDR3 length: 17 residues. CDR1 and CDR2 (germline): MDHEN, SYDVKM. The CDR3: CASSALTSSSGANVLTF. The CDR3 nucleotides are TGTGCCAGCAGTGCTCTGACATCCTCCTCTGGGGCCAACGTCCTGACTTTC. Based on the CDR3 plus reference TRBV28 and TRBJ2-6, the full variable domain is DVKVTQSSRYLVKRTGEKVFLECVQDMDHENMFWYRQDPGLGLRLIYFSYDVKMKEKGDIPEGYSVSREKKERFSLILESASTNQTSMYLCASSALTSSSGANVLTFGAGSRLTVL.

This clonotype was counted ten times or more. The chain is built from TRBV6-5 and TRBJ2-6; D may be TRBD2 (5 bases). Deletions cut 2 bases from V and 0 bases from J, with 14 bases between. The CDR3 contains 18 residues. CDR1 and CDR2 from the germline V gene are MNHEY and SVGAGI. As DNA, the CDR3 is TGTGCCAGCAGTTACCGGGTTACGGGGAGCTCTGGGGCCAACGTCCTGACTTTC. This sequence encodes CASSYRVTGSSGANVLTF.

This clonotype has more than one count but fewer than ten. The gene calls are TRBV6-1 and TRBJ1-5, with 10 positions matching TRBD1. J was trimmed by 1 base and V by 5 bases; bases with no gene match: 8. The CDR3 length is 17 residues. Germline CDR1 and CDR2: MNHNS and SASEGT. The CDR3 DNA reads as TGTGCCAGCAGTAGAGGGACAGGGGTGGCGAGCAATCAGCCCCAGCATTTT. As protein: CASSRGTGVASNQPQHF.

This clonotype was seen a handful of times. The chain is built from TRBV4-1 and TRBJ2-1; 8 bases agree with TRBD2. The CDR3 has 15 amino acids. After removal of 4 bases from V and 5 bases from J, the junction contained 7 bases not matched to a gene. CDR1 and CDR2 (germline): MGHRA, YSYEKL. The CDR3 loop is CASSRAGTRNNEQFF. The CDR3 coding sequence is TGCGCCAGCAGCCGCGCCGGGACTAGGAACAATGAGCAGTTCTTC.

The CDR3 bases are TGCAGTGCTAGAGGGGGGGCCGGGTACGAGCAGTACTTC. Amino acid sequence: CSARGGAGYEQYF. This chain uses TRBV20-1 with TRBJ2-7; D tentatively fits TRBD1 or TRBD2 (6 bases each). The CDR3 is made up of 13 amino acids. Trimming removed 1 base from V and 4 bases from J, with 11 bases in between. Germline CDR1 and CDR2: DFQATT and SNEGSKA (reference sequence).